Presented here are 17 T cell receptor beta chains from one specimen sequenced in a study of glioma-infiltrating T cells after dendritic cell vaccination. The protocol was immunoSEQ multiplex PCR, while the TCRdb copy is restricted to in-frame clones and leaves out a portion. The profile covers about 87,000 clones, with 80% to 85% appearing a single time and under 8% taken by the ten largest. Described time point: after dendritic cell vaccination, including at tumor progression/relapse. The source material was blood, sampled after dendritic cell vaccination. These receptors were collected from a human donor with glioblastoma.

The V gene is TRBV7-9, the J gene TRBJ2-2; tentatively, D is TRBD2 (6 bases). The CDR3 has 15 amino acids. V gave up 5 bases and J gave up 6 bases, with 16 bases separating them. Germline CDR1 reads SEHNR; CDR2 reads FQNEAQ (reference sequence). CDR3 sequence: CASSQQDSGPGELFF. CDR3 sequence (DNA): TGTGCCAGCAGCCAACAGGATAGCGGACCCGGGGAGCTGTTTTTT. The variable domain in full, completed from reference TRBV7-9 and TRBJ2-2, reads DTGVSQNPRHKITKRGQNVTFRCDPISEHNRLYWYRQTLGQGPEFLTYFQNEAQLEKSRLLSDRFSAERPKGSFSTLEIQRTEQGDSAMYLCASSQQDSGPGELFFGEGSRLTVL.

The rearrangement joins TRBV6-5 to TRBJ1-1, with D possibly matching TRBD1 (5 bases). Germline CDR1 and CDR2: MNHEY and SVGAGI. Between the trimmed V and J ends, which lost 6 bases and 4 bases, there was a span of 12 bases. This CDR3 is built from 13 residues. The DNA of the CDR3 is TGTGCCAGCAGGGGGCCCAAAAGCACTGAAGCTTTCTTT. This gives the protein CASRGPKSTEAFF.

This sequence joins TRBV4-2 and TRBJ2-1; weak D call: TRBD2 (7 bases). Germline V gene sequence: CDR1 LGHNA, CDR2 YNFKEQ. The germline V and J ends were trimmed by 4 bases and 0 bases, with 13 bases remaining between them. The CDR3 spans 16 residues. In nucleotides, the CDR3 is TGTGCCAGCAGCCGGGAGGGGGTAGACTCCTACAATGAGCAGTTCTTC. Amino acid sequence: CASSREGVDSYNEQFF.

The chain recombines TRBV7-8 with TRBJ2-2; 10 bases align to TRBD1. This CDR3 is 16 amino acids long. Trimming took 1 base from V and 4 from J; bases not matched to a gene: 3. In germline, CDR1 is SGHVS, CDR2 FQNEAQ. This chain's CDR3 is CASSLGTGGFTGELFF. CDR3 DNA sequence: TGTGCCAGCAGCTTAGGGACAGGGGGGTTCACCGGGGAGCTGTTTTTT.

The rearrangement uses TRBV5-1 and TRBJ1-3; TRBD1 is a possible D gene (5 bases). Trimming shortened V by 0 bases and J by 2 bases, and 9 bases separated the two germline ends. The CDR3 extends over 15 amino acids. The V gene's germline CDR1 is SGHRS and CDR2 YFSETQ. CDR3 sequence: CASSLDGGTGNTIYF. CDR3 nucleotides: TGCGCCAGCAGCTTGGACGGGGGGACTGGAAACACCATATATTTT.

V usage is TRBV9 and J usage is TRBJ1-3, with TRBD1 as a possible D gene (5 bases). Germline assignment: CDR1 SGDLS and CDR2 YYNGEE. CDR3 length: 16 residues. Trimming left V 0 bases short and J 1 base short, with 11 bases between. The CDR3 loop reads CASSVATGRSGNTIYF. CDR3 nucleotides: TGTGCCAGCAGCGTAGCTACAGGCAGGTCTGGAAACACCATATATTTT.

The chain is built from TRBV6-5 and TRBJ1-6; perhaps TRBD1 as D (6 bases). Germline CDR1 and CDR2: MNHEY and SVGAGI. This CDR3 comprises 14 residues. The V end was cut by 4 bases, the J end by 7 bases, with 11 bases between. The CDR3 DNA reads as TGTGCCAGCAGTTTCGGACAGACGAATTCACCCCTCCACTTT. Residues: CASSFGQTNSPLHF.

The rearrangement joins TRBV30 to TRBJ1-1; 8 positions agree with TRBD1. V shed 4 bases, J shed 0 bases, and the junction held 1 base outside the gene matches. The CDR3 runs to 13 residues. Germline loops: CDR1 GTSNPN, CDR2 SVGIG (reference sequence). This CDR3 reads CAWTGGMNTEAFF. CDR3 coding DNA: TGTGCCTGGACAGGGGGCATGAACACTGAAGCTTTCTTT.

The V call is TRBV2, the J call TRBJ1-4; tentatively, D is TRBD1 (5 bases). Germline CDR1 SNHLY, CDR2 FYNNEI. Trimming took off 6 bases at V and 8 bases at J, with 16 bases between the two ends. CDR3 length equals 14 residues. The CDR3 here is CASSVTGFREKLFF. CDR3 nucleotide sequence: TGTGCCAGCAGCGTAACAGGTTTCCGGGAAAAACTGTTTTTT.

The gene calls are TRBV30 and TRBJ2-7; tentatively, D is TRBD2 (5 bases). V lost 1 base, J lost 3 bases, and 10 bases lay in between. The length of the CDR3 is 13 residues. CDR1 is GTSNPN, CDR2 SVGIG, per germline (reference sequence). The CDR3: CAWSGDGGYEQYF. Written as DNA, the CDR3 is TGTGCCTGGAGTGGAGACGGAGGCTACGAGCAGTACTTC.

Here the CDR3 DNA reads TGTGCCAGCAGCCAAGATATGGGGGGGTACGATGAGCAGTTCTTC. The encoded protein is CASSQDMGGYDEQFF. The chain uses TRBV14 and TRBJ2-1; 7 bases are a match to TRBD2. Looked up from germline, CDR1 is SGHDN and CDR2 is FVKESK. The CDR3 runs to 15 residues. Trimming took 0 bases from V and 8 from J; bases not matched to a gene: 7.

The rearrangement links TRBV19 to TRBJ1-4; unclear D gene. V lost 6 bases, J lost 0 bases, and 8 bases lay in between. This CDR3 region has 14 residues. Germline V lookup: CDR1 LNHDA, CDR2 SQIVND (reference sequence). Written as DNA, the CDR3 is TGTGCCAGTAGCCCCACTACAACTAATGAAAAACTGTTTTTT. Translated: CASSPTTTNEKLFF.

The chain links TRBV6-6 to TRBJ1-2; D gene uncertain. The CDR3 contains 16 residues. Trimming removed 5 bases from V and 0 bases from J, with 16 bases in between. Per the germline V gene, CDR1 is MNHNY and CDR2 is SVGAGI (reference sequence). CDR3 protein: CASSRNPENSNYGYTF. For the CDR3, the DNA is TGTGCCAGCAGTCGTAACCCGGAGAATTCTAACTATGGCTACACCTTC.

This chain links TRBV2 with TRBJ2-1, with 7 bases matching TRBD2. CDR1 is SNHLY and CDR2 is FYNNEI in the germline V gene. This CDR3 comprises 16 residues. With V trimmed by 8 bases and J by 1 base, 11 bases remained unmatched. CDR3 loop: CASGATSTGSYNEQFF. The CDR3 region has the DNA TGTGCCAGCGGAGCGACTAGCACGGGGTCCTACAATGAGCAGTTCTTC.

V is TRBV18 and J is TRBJ1-4; 7 positions agree with TRBD1. Per germline, CDR1 KGHSH and CDR2 LQKENI. The CDR3 is 15 amino acids. V was clipped by 2 bases and J by 7 bases; unmatched bases: 7. The CDR3 DNA sequence: TGTGCCAGCTCACCAGGCAACAGGGGAGTTGAAAAACTGTTTTTT. As protein: CASSPGNRGVEKLFF.

The CDR3 DNA reads as TGCGCCAGCAGCTTGGAACAGGGGGTCTATGGCTACACCTTC. This gives the protein CASSLEQGVYGYTF. This chain connects TRBV5-1 to TRBJ1-2; 8 positions agree with TRBD1. Looked up from germline, CDR1 is SGHRS and CDR2 is YFSETQ. The V and J ends lost 0 bases and 4 bases, in that order; junction bases with no gene match: 2. This CDR3 is built from 14 residues.

The rearrangement uses TRBV15 and TRBJ1-3; TRBD1 might be the D (5 bases). CDR3 length: 16 amino acids. The germline V gene encodes CDR1 LNHNV and CDR2 YYDKDF (reference sequence). Between the trimmed V and J ends, which lost 0 bases and 0 bases, there was a span of 9 bases. In nucleotides, the CDR3 is TGTGCCACCAGCAGAGATCTGGGGGGCTCTGGAAACACCATATATTTT. Translated, it gives CATSRDLGGSGNTIYF.